The 16 T cell receptor beta chains below all came from one sample that was sequenced in a study of blood T cell repertoires in COVID-19 (dated by TCRdb to 2018 to 2020). Library preparation employed the immunoSEQ multiplex PCR assay. Imported from immuneACCESS, the table was reduced by TCRdb to in-frame sequences with V and J called. These copies leave out some clones; in studies compared against another copy, an unresolved V gene accounts for under half, and the cause of the remainder is not known. The sample data list about 180,000 clones, and 83% of these were observed just once. The ten top clones hold about 1.5% of the sample. Sequenced material: peripheral blood. All receptors derive from a human donor in a cohort sampled during active COVID-19.

This chain links TRBV7-9 with TRBJ2-1; 8 bases match TRBD2. The length of the CDR3 is 15 residues. The junction had 11 bases not matched to a gene; V was cut back by 5 bases and J by 8 bases. Germline V gene data show CDR1 as SEHNR and CDR2 as FQNEAQ (reference sequence). CDR3 in DNA: TGTGCCAGCAGCCGTAGCGGGAACGCTATTGATGAGCAGTTCTTC. Translating it yields CASSRSGNAIDEQFF.

There are a few counts of this clone. Other nucleotide sequences from this sample produce the same CDR3. The CDR3 loop is CASSLRGYEQYF. CDR3 in DNA: TGTGCCAGCAGTTTACGGGGCTACGAGCAGTACTTC. This rearrangement joins TRBV28 to TRBJ2-7; TRBD2 might be the D (5 bases). With 2 bases removed from V and 3 bases from J, the gap between germline ends came to 5 bases. The CDR3 length is 12 residues. Germline values: CDR1 MDHEN, CDR2 SYDVKM.

The chain joins TRBV19 to TRBJ2-5, with 9 bases fitting TRBD2. V was pared by 4 bases and J by 1 base, with 7 bases of the junction left unmatched. Germline V gene data show CDR1 as LNHDA and CDR2 as SQIVND (reference sequence). CDR3 size: 16 residues. The CDR3 nucleotides are TGTGCCAGTAGTAGAGAACTAGCGGGCCTCCAAGAGACCCAGTACTTC. Translated, it gives CASSRELAGLQETQYF. The entire variable domain, with the rest obtained from reference TRBV19 and TRBJ2-5, is as follows: DGGITQSPKYLFRKEGQNVTLSCEQNLNHDAMYWYRQDPGQGLRLIYYSQIVNDFQKGDIAEGYSVSREKKESFPLTVTSAQKNPTAFYLCASSRELAGLQETQYFGPGTRLLVL.

The chain couples TRBV7-3 to TRBJ2-3, with TRBD2 identical over 9 bases. This CDR3 has 16 residues. Trimming at V came to 4 bases and at J to 2 bases, leaving 7 bases not matched to a gene. Germline CDR1 and CDR2: SGHTA and FQGTGA. CDR3 amino acids: CASSSGTSRNTDTQYF. In DNA form, the CDR3 reads TGTGCCAGCAGCTCCGGGACTAGCCGAAACACAGATACGCAGTATTTT.

The genes are TRBV27 and TRBJ2-1; D gene ambiguous. The CDR3 loop spans 14 amino acids. V was cut by 2 bases and J by 2 bases, with 7 bases left in between. Germline CDR1 reads MNHEY; CDR2 reads SMNVEV (reference sequence). The DNA of the CDR3 is TGTGCCAGCAGTTTAGCGATCGCCTACAATGAGCAGTTCTTC. It codes for CASSLAIAYNEQFF.

The V gene is TRBV7-6, the J gene TRBJ2-7, with TRBD2 matching over 8 bases. Germline assignment: CDR1 SGHVS and CDR2 FNYEAQ. The CDR3 is 13 amino acids. V lost 5 bases and J lost 4; bases outside the gene matches: 4. DNA of the CDR3: TGTGCCAGCAGCCCCGGGGGGGGGTACGAGCAGTACTTC. Translated: CASSPGGGYEQYF.

V gene TRBV7-8 combines with J gene TRBJ2-6, with 8 bases lining up with TRBD1. The length of the CDR3 is 15 residues. Per germline, CDR1 SGHVS and CDR2 FQNEAQ. V shed 5 bases and J 2 bases; nucleotides not matched to a gene: 2. This CDR3 reads CASSVQGAGANVLTF. CDR3 nucleotides: TGTGCCAGCAGCGTACAGGGGGCTGGGGCCAACGTCCTGACTTTC.

The V gene is TRBV5-1, the J gene TRBJ2-5; 7 bases are shared with TRBD2. Losses at the gene ends were 0 bases for V and 5 bases for J; bases not matched to a gene: 7. Germline CDR1 SGHRS, CDR2 YFSETQ. The CDR3 has 15 residues. The CDR3 DNA is TGCGCCAGCAGCTTGGGGGGGAGGGCTCGTGAGACCCAGTACTTC. The encoded protein is CASSLGGRARETQYF.

The rearrangement joins TRBV6-2 or TRBV6-3 to TRBJ2-5, with 9 nucleotides matching TRBD1. This CDR3 is 14 amino acids long. CDR1 and CDR2 from the germline V gene are MNHEY and SVGEGT. Losses at the gene ends were 5 bases for V and 4 bases for J; bases not matched to a gene: 5. This CDR3 reads CASSRYRGRETQYF. CDR3 nucleotide sequence: TGTGCCAGCAGTCGGTACAGGGGGCGAGAGACCCAGTACTTC.

This rearrangement joins TRBV29-1 to TRBJ1-1; D gene uncertain. Between the trimmed V and J ends, which lost 3 bases and 5 bases, there was a span of 7 bases. The CDR3 contains 11 residues. Per germline, CDR1 SQVTM and CDR2 ANQGSEA. CDR3 sequence (DNA): TGCAGCGTTGATCGGTTGACTGAAGCTTTCTTT. Translating gives CSVDRLTEAFF.

This clone has more than one count but fewer than ten. The chain employs TRBV27 and TRBJ2-7; D gene unclear. Trimming took off 4 bases at V and 1 base at J, with 8 bases between the two ends. From germline, CDR1 is MNHEY and CDR2 SMNVEV (reference sequence). CDR3 length: 13 residues. The chain's CDR3 is CASSWARSYEQYF. DNA of the CDR3: TGTGCCAGCAGTTGGGCCAGATCCTACGAGCAGTACTTC.

The rearrangement links TRBV10-3 to TRBJ1-3; 7 bases map to TRBD1. With 11 bases clipped from V and 3 bases from J, the junction kept 4 bases outside the gene matches. This CDR3 spans 12 amino acids. Germline V CDR1 and CDR2: ENHRY, SYGVKD. CDR3: CAFTGVGNTIYF. CDR3 DNA sequence: TGTGCCTTTACAGGGGTTGGAAACACCATATATTTT.

V is TRBV7-2 and J is TRBJ1-5; D gene ambiguous. The V end was cut by 7 bases, the J end by 7 bases, with 14 bases between. This CDR3 is 13 amino acids long. The germline V gene has CDR1 SGHTA and CDR2 FQGNSA. The CDR3 bases are TGTGCCAGCACCCCCGATACATGGCAGCCCCAGCATTTT. It yields the protein CASTPDTWQPQHF.

This clone appeared a few times. V gene TRBV9 combines with J gene TRBJ1-2; 7 bases fit TRBD1. This CDR3 is built from 15 residues. V shed 0 bases and J 3 bases; nucleotides not matched to a gene: 5. Germline V gene data show CDR1 as SGDLS and CDR2 as YYNGEE. The CDR3 region has the DNA TGTGCCAGCAGCGTAGGGGACAGCTTAGACTATGGCTACACCTTC. As protein: CASSVGDSLDYGYTF. Variable domain in full (rest from reference TRBV9 and TRBJ1-2): DSGVTQTPKHLITATGQRVTLRCSPRSGDLSVYWYQQSLDQGLQFLIQYYNGEERAKGNILERFSAQQFPDLHSELNLSSLELGDSALYFCASSVGDSLDYGYTFGSGTRLTVV.

This clone has only one observation. The genes are TRBV7-3 and TRBJ2-1, with TRBD2 matching 9 bases. J lost 5 bases, V lost 4 bases, and 6 bases had no gene match. Germline CDR1 and CDR2: SGHTA and FQGTGA. This CDR3 is built from 15 residues. CDR3 protein: CASSYSGGPNNEQFF. CDR3 nucleotides: TGTGCCAGCAGCTATAGCGGGGGCCCGAACAATGAGCAGTTCTTC.

The gene calls are TRBV27 and TRBJ1-5; D is perhaps TRBD1 (6 bases). CDR3 size: 22 residues. Germline V gives CDR1 MNHEY, CDR2 SMNVEV (reference sequence). With 5 bases removed from V and 0 bases from J, the gap between germline ends came to 32 bases. The CDR3 sequence is CASSPRRGIGDIGGYSNQPQHF. The DNA of the CDR3 is TGTGCCAGCAGTCCACGCAGGGGAATCGGGGATATTGGGGGTTATAGCAATCAGCCCCAGCATTTT.